The 22 T cell receptor beta chains in this list originate from one sample, sequenced in a study of shared clonotypes between healthy human individuals. The repertoire was sequenced with immunoSEQ multiplex PCR; TCRdb's copy has only in-frame clones and lacks some. The sample records hundreds of thousands of clones, approximately 90% being singletons. CD8 cells regarded as naive lacked CD45RO, were positively chosen for CCR7, and omitted terminally differentiated effector memory CD45RA+ cells. The material sequenced was naive CD8+ T cells sorted from blood. All receptors derive from a man aged 25-40 years in good health.

The chain recombines TRBV7-9 with TRBJ2-7, with TRBD1 as a possible D gene (6 bases). CDR3 length: 15 residues. Germline loops: CDR1 SEHNR, CDR2 FQNEAQ (reference sequence). V was pared by 3 bases and J by 0 bases, with 12 bases between. CDR3 nucleotides: TGTGCCAGCAGCTTGTCCCAGGGGTACTCCTACGAGCAGTACTTC. Residues: CASSLSQGYSYEQYF.

The chain uses TRBV18 and TRBJ2-5; D is unresolved. The CDR3 contains 14 residues. The V end lost 3 bases, the J end lost 1 base, and 9 bases lay between the germline ends. Germline V CDR1 and CDR2: KGHSH, LQKENI. The DNA for the CDR3 is TGTGCCAGCTCACCGGCCCGGTTCCAAGAGACCCAGTACTTC. Translating gives CASSPARFQETQYF.

V gene TRBV6-6 combines with J gene TRBJ2-3; 7 nucleotides agree with TRBD2. J gave up 2 bases and V 4 bases, and 9 bases lay outside the gene matches. The CDR3 is 16 residues long. Per the germline V gene, CDR1 is MNHNY and CDR2 is SVGAGI (reference sequence). The CDR3 protein is CASSSQFSGTTDTQYF. CDR3 nucleotide sequence: TGTGCCAGCAGTTCCCAATTCAGCGGGACCACAGATACGCAGTATTTT.

V is TRBV19 and J is TRBJ2-6; the match to TRBD2 covers 7 bases. Trimming cost V 6 bases and J 2 bases; bases outside gene matches: 13. The CDR3 is 18 amino acids. Germline values: CDR1 LNHDA, CDR2 SQIVND (reference sequence). The DNA for the CDR3 is TGTGCCAGTAGGTCCTCCCTGGGGGGGTCGGCTGGGGCCAACGTCCTGACTTTC. Translating gives CASRSSLGGSAGANVLTF.

J is TRBJ2-2 and V is TRBV25-1, with no clear D. V gave up 8 bases and J gave up 8 bases, with 12 bases separating them. This CDR3 spans 12 amino acids. Germline V CDR1 and CDR2: MGHDK, SYGVNS. CDR3 region: CASGLVKGELFF. Written as DNA, the CDR3 is TGTGCCAGCGGCCTTGTAAAGGGGGAGCTGTTTTTT.

The rearrangement joins TRBV27 to TRBJ1-2; a weak D match, TRBD1 (5 bases). Trimming pared 2 bases from V and 3 bases from J, leaving 7 bases between. Germline CDR1 is MNHEY and CDR2 is SMNVEV (reference sequence). The CDR3 extends over 13 amino acids. The CDR3 spells CASSLTGYYGYTF. CDR3 DNA: TGTGCCAGCAGTTTAACAGGCTACTATGGCTACACCTTC.

This chain uses TRBV5-5 with TRBJ2-1, with a weak D call TRBD2 (5 bases). V was cut by 0 bases and J by 5 bases, with 6 bases left in between. CDR3 length: 13 amino acids. Germline V gene lookup returns CDR1 SGHKS and CDR2 YYEKEE (reference sequence). CDR3 loop: CASSLVRDNEQFF. The CDR3 DNA reads as TGTGCCAGCAGCTTGGTGAGGGACAATGAGCAGTTCTTC.

The genes are TRBV5-8 and TRBJ2-3; 7 nucleotides agree with TRBD2. CDR1 and CDR2 (germline): SGHTS, YDEGEE. The CDR3 contains 17 residues. Losses at the gene ends were 3 bases for V and 2 bases for J; bases not matched to a gene: 12. The CDR3 protein is CASSSGGRLYTTDTQYF. The CDR3 DNA reads as TGTGCCAGCAGCTCGGGGGGTAGGCTCTATACCACAGATACGCAGTATTTT.

V and J are TRBV7-2 and TRBJ1-5; TRBD1 is a possible D gene (6 bases). This CDR3 comprises 14 residues. The V gene's germline CDR1 is SGHTA and CDR2 FQGNSA. The V and J ends lost 2 bases and 6 bases respectively, with 11 bases between them. CDR3 sequence (DNA): TGTGCCAGCAGCTTATGGGAGGGGGGTCAGCCCCAGCATTTT. Translation gives CASSLWEGGQPQHF.

This clone was seen once. This chain links TRBV5-1 with TRBJ2-1; TRBD2 matches 12 bases. V was pared by 5 bases and J by 4 bases, with 7 bases of the junction left unmatched. This CDR3 has 16 residues. Germline loops: CDR1 SGHRS, CDR2 YFSETQ. The CDR3 sequence: CASSTGLAGMYNEQFF. The CDR3 bases are TGCGCCAGCAGTACAGGACTAGCGGGAATGTACAATGAGCAGTTCTTC.

J is TRBJ2-1 and V is TRBV7-2; D unclear. The CDR3 has 13 residues. Germline-derived CDR1 and CDR2 are SGHTA and FQGNSA. Trimming left V 5 bases short and J 8 bases short, with 13 bases between. CDR3 sequence reads: CASSRLFRDEQFF. The CDR3 nucleotides are TGTGCCAGCAGCAGGCTGTTTCGGGATGAGCAGTTCTTC.

The rearrangement uses TRBV7-9 and TRBJ2-1; 11 nucleotides align to TRBD1. CDR1 and CDR2 from the germline V gene are SEHNR and FQNEAQ (reference sequence). Trimming cost V 5 bases and J 8 bases; bases outside gene matches: 8. This CDR3 comprises 15 residues. The CDR3 DNA reads as TGTGCCAGCAGCAGGTGGGACAGGGGGGACCATGAGCAGTTCTTC. This translates into CASSRWDRGDHEQFF.

This chain uses TRBV10-2 with TRBJ2-5; D not certain. The CDR3 covers 13 residues. The V end lost 3 bases, the J end lost 1 base, and 6 bases lay between the germline ends. Germline V gene lookup returns CDR1 WSHSY and CDR2 SAAADI. In DNA form, the CDR3 reads TGCGCCAGCAGTGACACGGTCCAAGAGACCCAGTACTTC. Its translation: CASSDTVQETQYF.

The CDR3 DNA sequence: TGTGCCAGCAGCTTATATAGTCCTAGCACAGATACGCAGTATTTT. This codes for CASSLYSPSTDTQYF. This sequence joins TRBV7-6 and TRBJ2-3, with D uncertain. The CDR3 sequence is 15 residues long. The ends were cut back, 2 bases at V and 0 bases at J, with 9 bases in the middle. Germline V lookup: CDR1 SGHVS, CDR2 FNYEAQ. The full variable domain, completed using reference TRBV7-6 and TRBJ2-3, is GAGVSQSPRYKVTKRGQDVALRCDPISGHVSLYWYRQALGQGPEFLTYFNYEAQQDKSGLPNDRFSAERPEGSISTLTIQRTEQRDSAMYRCASSLYSPSTDTQYFGPGTRLTVL.

To note about this clone: The same CDR3 also results from other DNA sequences found in this sample. The V gene is TRBV13, the J gene TRBJ2-2; D call uncertain. Trimming removed 1 base at V and 1 base at J, with 4 bases between. The CDR3 runs to 14 residues. CDR1 PRHDT and CDR2 FYEKMQ come from the germline V gene (reference sequence). The CDR3 sequence is CASSLAGNTGELFF. The CDR3 nucleotides are TGTGCCAGCAGCTTAGCAGGGAACACCGGGGAGCTGTTTTTT.

This chain uses TRBV7-9 with TRBJ2-6; unclear D gene. This CDR3 spans 14 amino acids. The V gene lost 6 bases and the J gene lost 1 base, with 7 bases spanning the gap. Germline V gives CDR1 SEHNR, CDR2 FQNEAQ (reference sequence). The CDR3: CASRSLSGANVLTF. CDR3 coding DNA: TGTGCCAGCAGATCCCTATCTGGGGCCAACGTCCTGACTTTC.

This rearrangement joins TRBV4-3 to TRBJ1-4; D uncertain. This CDR3 has 16 residues. V shed 3 bases and J shed 0 bases, with 11 bases lying between them. Germline V gene data show CDR1 as LGHNA and CDR2 as YSLEER. The CDR3 DNA sequence: TGCGCCAGCAGCCAGGAGCTAGGTGCAACTAATGAAAAACTGTTTTTT. It encodes CASSQELGATNEKLFF.

This clone has only one observation. This chain uses TRBV5-1 with TRBJ1-1, with D maybe TRBD1 (5 bases). CDR3 size: 15 residues. Per the germline V gene, CDR1 is SGHRS and CDR2 is YFSETQ. V lost 4 bases to trimming and J lost 7 bases, with 20 bases between them. The CDR3 DNA sequence: TGCGCCAGCAGCCCTACCGGGACGACCGAGGGTGAAGCTTTCTTT. As protein: CASSPTGTTEGEAFF.

The V and J genes are TRBV5-1 and TRBJ2-1; D possibly corresponds to TRBD2 (6 bases). Germline V gives CDR1 SGHRS, CDR2 YFSETQ. This CDR3 contains 17 residues. The germline V and J ends were trimmed by 0 bases and 8 bases, with 21 bases remaining between them. The CDR3 here is CASSLGESGGAGDEQFF. CDR3 sequence (DNA): TGCGCCAGCAGCTTGGGAGAAAGTGGAGGGGCGGGCGATGAGCAGTTCTTC.

V and J are TRBV6-6 and TRBJ2-5; D is ambiguous. V dropped 5 bases and J dropped 0 bases, with 4 bases sitting between them. The germline CDR1 and CDR2 sequences are MNHNY and SVGAGI (reference sequence). The CDR3 spans 12 residues. The CDR3 region has the DNA TGTGCCAGCAGTATGTACCAAGAGACCCAGTACTTC. Amino acids: CASSMYQETQYF.

The chain is built from TRBV7-6 and TRBJ2-1; 7 positions match TRBD1. Trimming at V came to 0 bases and at J to 2 bases, leaving 4 bases not matched to a gene. Germline V CDR1 and CDR2: SGHVS, FNYEAQ. This CDR3 region has 16 residues. The CDR3 reads CASSLAQGRPYNEQFF. The CDR3 nucleotides read TGTGCCAGCAGCTTAGCACAGGGGCGACCCTACAATGAGCAGTTCTTC.

This chain connects TRBV11-3 to TRBJ1-1, with 8 bases lining up with TRBD1. The germline V gene encodes CDR1 SGHNT and CDR2 YENEEA. The CDR3 runs to 12 residues. With 5 bases clipped from V and 8 bases from J, the junction kept 4 bases outside the gene matches. CDR3 residues: CASSPRQGEAFF. In DNA, the CDR3 is TGTGCCAGCAGCCCGAGACAGGGGGAAGCTTTCTTT.